These 8 T cell receptor beta chains originate from one sample sequenced in a study of OX40 agonist ivuxolimab in advanced cancers. Data came from immunoSEQ multiplex PCR; TCRdb stores just in-frame clones and leaves some out. The sample has some 80,000 clones, about 90% seen once. Sequencing used CD4+ or CD8+ T cells sorted from blood, obtained in a trial of the OX40 agonist ivuxolimab. Receptors originate from an adult with an advanced solid tumor such as melanoma, head and neck, liver or kidney cancer.

The J gene is TRBJ2-1, the V gene TRBV10-3, with 10 bases lining up with TRBD1. J lost 7 bases, V lost 4 bases, and 4 bases had no gene match. The CDR3 totals 14 residues. Per germline, CDR1 ENHRY and CDR2 SYGVKD. CDR3: CAISGTGGKNEQFF. The CDR3 DNA reads TGTGCCATCAGTGGGACAGGGGGTAAGAATGAGCAGTTCTTC.

The V gene is TRBV30, the J gene TRBJ2-1; no clear D gene. The CDR3 covers 12 residues. In germline, CDR1 is GTSNPN, CDR2 SVGIG (reference sequence). Trimming took off 3 bases at V and 8 bases at J, with 11 bases between the two ends. The CDR3 loop reads CAWSVAFDEQFF. The CDR3 DNA follows: TGTGCCTGGAGCGTGGCCTTCGATGAGCAGTTCTTC.

This chain joins TRBV7-2 and TRBJ2-7; 7 positions match TRBD2. Trimming cost V 5 bases and J 9 bases; bases outside gene matches: 10. Germline CDR1 and CDR2: SGHTA and FQGNSA. The CDR3 is 13 residues long. In DNA form, the CDR3 reads TGTGCCAGCAGCGCCCAACTAGCGATTGGGCAGTACTTC. It yields the protein CASSAQLAIGQYF.

V and J are TRBV6-6 and TRBJ1-1; D is unresolved. The V end lost 2 bases, the J end lost 8 bases, and 15 bases lay between the germline ends. The germline V gene has CDR1 MNHNY and CDR2 SVGAGI (reference sequence). CDR3 length: 14 residues. The CDR3 sequence: CASSYIAVMQEAFF. In DNA form, the CDR3 reads TGTGCCAGCAGTTACATTGCCGTAATGCAGGAAGCTTTCTTT.

This chain uses TRBV9 with TRBJ2-1; the match to TRBD1 covers 7 bases. There are 14 residues in the CDR3. Germline trimming cut 4 bases from V and 8 bases from J; bases unmatched to any gene: 9. CDR1 is SGDLS, CDR2 YYNGEE, per germline. CDR3 bases: TGTGCCAGCAGCCCCATTAGGGGGCCGCATGAGCAGTTCTTC. Translated, it gives CASSPIRGPHEQFF. Drawing the rest from reference TRBV9 and TRBJ2-1, the complete variable domain is DSGVTQTPKHLITATGQRVTLRCSPRSGDLSVYWYQQSLDQGLQFLIQYYNGEERAKGNILERFSAQQFPDLHSELNLSSLELGDSALYFCASSPIRGPHEQFFGPGTRLTVL.

V is TRBV4-1 and J is TRBJ2-1; D may be TRBD1 (6 bases). CDR3 size: 17 residues. V was shortened by 7 bases and J by 0 bases, with 19 bases between the two germline ends. Germline V gene data show CDR1 as MGHRA and CDR2 as YSYEKL. This CDR3 is CASNLKQGISSYNEQFF. The CDR3 region has the DNA TGCGCCAGCAACTTAAAACAGGGTATCAGCTCCTACAATGAGCAGTTCTTC.

This sequence joins TRBV6-5 and TRBJ2-5, with D unclear. The CDR3 runs to 14 residues. V gave up 5 bases and J gave up 0 bases, with 10 bases separating them. The germline V gene encodes CDR1 MNHEY and CDR2 SVGAGI. CDR3 in DNA: TGTGCCAGCAGTACTTTTGGTTACCAAGAGACCCAGTACTTC. Translating gives CASSTFGYQETQYF.

The chain joins TRBV18 to TRBJ2-5; D is uncertain. Deletions cut 8 bases from V and 0 bases from J, with 19 bases between. Germline V gene sequence: CDR1 KGHSH, CDR2 LQKENI. This CDR3 is 16 amino acids long. The CDR3 nucleotides read TGTGCCAGCCGCGAGGCCAGTGTTGGGTACCAAGAGACCCAGTACTTC. Residues: CASREASVGYQETQYF.